Here is one T cell receptor (beta chain) with its context. The sample comes from a study of blood T cell repertoires in COVID-19. Study-wide context: The United States, Italy and Spain provided the acute and convalescent COVID-19 samples.

This CDR3 spans 15 amino acids. V lost 0 bases to trimming and J lost 4 bases, with 13 bases between them. Germline CDR1 reads LGHNA; CDR2 reads YSLEER. The assay was immunoSEQ multiplex PCR, and TCRdb's table has in-frame clones only and misses some. Altogether under 250,000 clones are present, 84% being singletons, with the ten largest covering 1.8%. Assignments of participants to cohorts depended upon their own reported clinical history. Two consecutive negative NP/OP PCR tests, clearance, or resolved symptoms defined Cohort 3 recovery. The sequenced material came from PBMCs or T cells enriched from blood (not recorded which). The receptor comes from a man in his fifties or sixties who had recovered from COVID-19. The chain is built from TRBV4-3 and TRBJ2-7; D is possibly TRBD1 (6 bases). As DNA, the CDR3 is TGCGCCAGCAGCCAAGATCGCTTCAGGGGTTACGAGCAGTACTTC. Encoded protein: CASSQDRFRGYEQYF.